These 5 T cell receptor beta chains originate from one sample sequenced in a study of blood T cell repertoires in COVID-19. The table came from immunoSEQ multiplex PCR; TCRdb's copy has only in-frame clones and leaves some out. The table has approximately 310,000 clones, 85% seen once; the top ten hold 1.5% to 2%. The sample taken for sequencing was PBMCs or T cells enriched from blood (not recorded which). The receptors shown here come from a woman in her twenties or thirties who had been exposed to COVID-19.

J is TRBJ1-3 and V is TRBV27; D unclear. Trimming stripped 9 bases from V and 0 bases from J, with 18 bases between. Germline-derived CDR1 and CDR2 are MNHEY and SMNVEV (reference sequence). This CDR3 is 16 amino acids long. The CDR3 reads CARRLLEAISGNTIYF. Written as DNA, the CDR3 is TGTGCCAGGAGACTCCTAGAGGCAATCTCTGGAAACACCATATATTTT.

The chain combines TRBV25-1 with TRBJ1-6; D is perhaps TRBD1 (5 bases). Deletions cut 7 bases from V and 7 bases from J, with 14 bases between. The germline gives CDR1 MGHDK, CDR2 SYGVNS. The CDR3 has 14 residues. The chain's CDR3 is CASKGAATNSPLHF. The CDR3 DNA reads TGTGCCAGCAAAGGGGCAGCGACAAATTCACCCCTCCACTTT.

The chain uses TRBV27 and TRBJ2-3; 12 bases agree with TRBD2. CDR1 MNHEY and CDR2 SMNVEV come from the germline V gene (reference sequence). J was trimmed by 5 bases and V by 8 bases; bases with no gene match: 5. The CDR3 covers 14 residues. The CDR3 loop reads CASALAGGRDTQYF. The DNA for the CDR3 is TGTGCCAGCGCACTAGCGGGGGGCCGAGATACGCAGTATTTT.

The V call is TRBV3-1 (or the pseudogene TRBV3-2), the J call TRBJ2-1; D uncertain. The CDR3 is 13 amino acids. V lost 0 bases and J 10 bases, leaving 10 bases between the germline ends. Germline V gene data show CDR1 as LGHDT and CDR2 as YNNKEL (reference sequence). The CDR3 DNA reads TGTGCCAGCAGCCAAGATAAGACTCGGGAGCAGTTCTTC. It is translated as CASSQDKTREQFF.

On this clone: Other nucleotide sequences in the sample specify the same CDR3. The chain couples TRBV5-4 to TRBJ2-2; D perhaps matches TRBD1 (6 bases). The CDR3 has 16 amino acids. Trimming left V 2 bases short and J 1 base short, with 12 bases between. Germline V gene data show CDR1 as SGHNT and CDR2 as YYREEE (reference sequence). CDR3 DNA: TGTGCCAGCAGCTTCATAGGACAGAGGAACACCGGGGAGCTGTTTTTT. It translates to CASSFIGQRNTGELFF.